Below, 19 T cell receptor beta chains from the same sample are listed, as sequenced in a study of neurological immune-mediated disorders. TCRdb itself ran the 5' RACE reads through MiXCR, one entry per CDR3 protein. Among tens of thousands of distinct CDR3 sequences listed, around 2.3% were seen once. The specimen sequenced was PBMCs. The receptors originated from a man over 45 with multiple sclerosis.

There are many counts of this clonotype. The chain joins TRBV15 to TRBJ1-1, with D maybe TRBD1 (5 bases). Germline V gene data show CDR1 as LNHNV and CDR2 as YYDKDF (reference sequence). This CDR3 is 13 amino acids long. Trimming pared 0 bases from V and 7 bases from J, leaving 9 bases between. The CDR3 sequence: CATSREGDSEAFF. CDR3 in DNA: TGTGCCACCAGCAGAGAAGGAGACAGTGAAGCTTTCTTT. Full variable domain (remainder filled in from reference TRBV15 and TRBJ1-1): DAMVIQNPRYQVTQFGKPVTLSCSQTLNHNVMYWYQQKSSQAPKLLFHYYDKDFNNEADTPDNFQSRRPNTSFCFLDIRSPGLGDTAMYLCATSREGDSEAFFGQGTRLTVV.

This clonotype came up many times. This chain connects TRBV27 to TRBJ2-7; 8 bases fit TRBD2. CDR1 MNHEY and CDR2 SMNVEV come from the germline V gene (reference sequence). V gave up 6 bases and J gave up 1 base; unmatched junction bases: 8. This CDR3 contains 15 residues. The CDR3 loop reads CASRFTTSGSYEQYF. The DNA of the CDR3 is TGTGCCAGCAGATTCACTACTAGCGGATCCTACGAGCAGTACTTC.

This clonotype came up many times. The V gene is TRBV3-1, the J gene TRBJ1-1, with D possibly matching TRBD1 (5 bases). Between the trimmed V and J ends, which lost 2 bases and 10 bases, there was a span of 17 bases. Germline V gives CDR1 LGHDT, CDR2 YNNKEL (reference sequence). The CDR3 is 14 residues long. The CDR3 reads CASSQPTARGGAFF. The CDR3 DNA reads TGTGCCAGCAGCCAACCCACGGCCCGGGGGGGAGCTTTCTTT.

This clonotype was counted once. Its ends do not fully match the called genes, so a read error is possible. This chain connects TRBV5-1 to TRBJ1-5; unclear D gene. CDR1 and CDR2 (germline): SGHRS, YFSETQ. This CDR3 is built from 13 residues. The CDR3 loop is CASSLSVDKTQNF. The DNA for the CDR3 is TGCGCCAGCAGCCTCTCGGTGGATAAGACCCAGAATTTT.

This clonotype was recorded at least ten times. This rearrangement joins TRBV7-2 to TRBJ2-7; the match to TRBD1 covers 7 bases. CDR3 size: 15 residues. Germline-derived CDR1 and CDR2 are SGHTA and FQGNSA. V was pared by 1 base and J by 2 bases, with 5 bases of the junction left unmatched. DNA of the CDR3: TGTGCCAGCAGCTTAGGTAGGGACAGACCCTACGAGCAGTACTTC. Amino acid sequence: CASSLGRDRPYEQYF.

The sample holds many counts of this clonotype. The chain uses TRBV4-3 and TRBJ1-6; D may be TRBD1 (5 bases). Germline values: CDR1 LGHNA, CDR2 YSLEER. Between the trimmed V and J ends, which lost 1 base and 10 bases, there was a span of 14 bases. The CDR3 has 15 amino acids. CDR3 sequence: CASSQGEGTWSPLHF. The CDR3 coding sequence is TGCGCCAGCAGCCAAGGGGAGGGGACTTGGTCACCCCTCCACTTT.

This clonotype was seen repeatedly, ten times or more. The DNA for the CDR3 is TGTGCCAGCTCACCGTGGCGGGGTCTCAACAATGAGCAGTTCTTC. Translated: CASSPWRGLNNEQFF. The chain employs TRBV18 and TRBJ2-1; possibly TRBD2 for D (6 bases). Per the germline V gene, CDR1 is KGHSH and CDR2 is LQKENI. CDR3 size: 15 residues. V gave up 3 bases and J gave up 5 bases, with 14 bases separating them. The full variable domain, rest sourced from reference TRBV18 and TRBJ2-1, is NAGVMQNPRHLVRRRGQEARLRCSPMKGHSHVYWYRQLPEEGLKFMVYLQKENIIDESGMPKERFSAEFPKEGPSILRIQQVVRGDSAAYFCASSPWRGLNNEQFFGPGTRLTVL.

This clonotype was counted at least ten times. The chain carries TRBV5-6 and TRBJ1-2, with 11 bases identical to TRBD1. The length of the CDR3 is 14 residues. From germline, CDR1 is SGHDT and CDR2 YYEEEE. The V segment lost 3 bases and the J segment 8 bases; nucleotides outside the gene matches: 6. CDR3 sequence reads: CASSSGQGARGYTF. The CDR3 nucleotides are TGTGCCAGCAGCTCAGGACAGGGGGCGCGGGGCTACACCTTC.

This rearrangement joins TRBV5-5 to TRBJ1-6; unclear D gene. CDR1 is SGHKS and CDR2 is YYEKEE in the germline V gene (reference sequence). Trimming pared 4 bases from V and 3 bases from J, leaving 11 bases between. This CDR3 has 15 amino acids. The CDR3 sequence is CASSASGDYNSPLHF. The CDR3 coding sequence is TGTGCCAGCAGCGCGTCAGGAGACTATAATTCACCCCTCCACTTT.

This clonotype was observed at least ten times. This chain joins TRBV5-1 and TRBJ1-4, with D tentatively TRBD1 (5 bases). This CDR3 region has 14 residues. Germline V gene data show CDR1 as SGHRS and CDR2 as YFSETQ. The V and J ends lost 4 bases and 4 bases respectively, with 11 bases between them. DNA of the CDR3: TGCGCCAGCAGCCCTTCGACAGTTAATGAAAAACTGTTTTTT. Translated, it gives CASSPSTVNEKLFF.

This clonotype showed up many times. The chain uses TRBV5-1 and TRBJ1-6, with D unclear. V lost 0 bases and J 7 bases, leaving 11 bases between the germline ends. This CDR3 spans 15 amino acids. In germline, CDR1 is SGHRS, CDR2 YFSETQ. In DNA form, the CDR3 reads TGCGCCAGCAGCTTGGGCGCGACGGGAAATTCACCCCTCCACTTT. This translates into CASSLGATGNSPLHF.

This clonotype was recorded many times. This chain links TRBV5-8 with TRBJ2-7; D ambiguous. The CDR3 covers 11 residues. Trimming removed 4 bases at V and 9 bases at J, with 11 bases between. Germline V gene lookup returns CDR1 SGHTS and CDR2 YDEGEE. CDR3 DNA: TGTGCCAGCAGCCAAAGCCCTAGGCAGTACTTC. Translation: CASSQSPRQYF.

Ten or more counts support this clonotype. The V call is TRBV7-9, the J call TRBJ2-3; D perhaps matches TRBD2 (5 bases). The germline gives CDR1 SEHNR, CDR2 FQNEAQ (reference sequence). Deletions cut 5 bases from V and 11 bases from J, with 11 bases between. The CDR3 has 11 residues. The CDR3 bases are TGTGCCAGCAGCCAAACCGAGGGGCAGTATTTT. Protein product: CASSQTEGQYF.

Relative to its sample, this clonotype is medium-sized. The chain is built from TRBV5-1 and TRBJ2-1, with TRBD1 matching 11 bases. The germline CDR1 and CDR2 sequences are SGHRS and YFSETQ. With V trimmed by 4 bases and J by 3 bases, 6 bases remained unmatched. The CDR3 has 16 residues. The CDR3 coding sequence is TGCGCCAGCAGCATTGGGACAGGGGGTATCTACAATGAGCAGTTCTTC. Protein product: CASSIGTGGIYNEQFF. The full variable domain, in which reference TRBV5-1 and TRBJ2-1 provide the parts outside the CDR3, is KAGVTQTPRYLIKTRGQQVTLSCSPISGHRSVSWYQQTPGQGLQFLFEYFSETQRNKGNFPGRFSGRQFSNSRSEMNVSTLELGDSALYLCASSIGTGGIYNEQFFGPGTRLTVL.

This clonotype came up many times. The gene calls are TRBV7-9 and TRBJ1-1; D gene uncertain. This CDR3 is built from 15 residues. CDR1 is SEHNR, CDR2 FQNEAQ, per germline (reference sequence). V lost 1 base and J lost 2, with 11 bases in between. The CDR3 DNA reads TGTGCCAGCAGCTTAGGAACGGGGATCAACACTGAAGCTTTCTTT. This encodes CASSLGTGINTEAFF.

This clonotype was detected only a few times. This clone may be a read error of a much larger clone one base away. The chain employs TRBV10-1 and TRBJ1-5, with 8 positions matching TRBD1. This CDR3 contains 15 residues. Germline V gene lookup returns CDR1 WNHNN and CDR2 SYGVQD (reference sequence). The DNA of the CDR3 is TGCGCCAGCATTAAAAACAGGGGGAGCAATCAGCCCCAGAATTTT. It yields the protein CASIKNRGSNQPQNF.

This clonotype showed up many times. The chain uses TRBV20-1 and TRBJ2-4; 7 nucleotides align to TRBD2. The CDR3 contains 13 residues. V lost 6 bases, J lost 3 bases, and 5 bases stayed unmatched. Germline CDR1 reads DFQATT; CDR2 reads SNEGSKA (reference sequence). CDR3 in amino acids: CSASGAVKNIQYF. The CDR3 region has the DNA TGCAGTGCAAGCGGGGCGGTCAAAAACATTCAGTACTTC.

In this sample, this clonotype turned up many times. The chain combines TRBV6-2 or TRBV6-3 with TRBJ2-5, with D unresolved. The V end was cut by 6 bases, the J end by 2 bases, with 10 bases between. Looked up from germline, CDR1 is MNHEY and CDR2 is SVGEGT. The CDR3 is made up of 13 amino acids. CDR3 in DNA: TGTGCCAGCAGCCTCGCACATCAAGAGACCCAGTACTTC. This sequence encodes CASSLAHQETQYF.

This clonotype was counted between two and nine times. The gene calls are TRBV6-2 or TRBV6-3 and TRBJ1-5, with D possibly TRBD1 on 6 matching bases. This CDR3 is built from 14 residues. V shed 5 bases and J shed 3 bases, with 11 bases lying between them. CDR1 is MNHEY, CDR2 SVGEGT, per germline. This chain's CDR3 is CASSKGGVNQPQHF. The CDR3 DNA sequence: TGTGCCAGCAGTAAGGGGGGGGTCAATCAGCCCCAGCATTTT.